Given below is one T cell receptor beta chain in context. TCRdb keeps only in-frame clones here, not all; method: immunoSEQ multiplex PCR. The table has a few hundred thousand clones, about nine tenths seen once. The data were obtained in a study of blood T cell repertoires in COVID-19. Sequencing input: peripheral blood. The receptor was derived from a woman aged 25 to 45 who had recovered from COVID-19.

The CDR3 region is CASGLGTGLGGYTF. The CDR3 bases are TGTGCTAGTGGTTTGGGGACAGGGCTTGGCGGCTACACCTTC. V usage is TRBV12-5 and J usage is TRBJ1-2; the match to TRBD1 covers 8 bases. The V segment lost 1 base and the J segment 8 bases; nucleotides outside the gene matches: 6. This CDR3 spans 14 amino acids. Germline values: CDR1 LGHNT, CDR2 FRNRAP.